This T cell receptor beta chain was identified in a study of identical twins. Study-wide points: Conclusions were drawn cross-sectionally by statistical analysis, without following the same donors. Zero-insertion analyses were open to partial confounding by invariant MAIT and iNKT cells. There were fewer insertions in abundant cord blood beta clonotypes, but memory repertoires showed no such pattern.

This clonotype is a singleton in its sample. Antigen: not known. This may stem from a read error, because a much larger clone lies one nucleotide away. Unique molecular identifiers were present on cDNA, and template switching added a universal primer site. Each CDR3 protein is one row after TCRdb ran MiXCR on the 5' RACE reads. The sample holds approximately 600,000 distinct CDR3 sequences, just under 10% seen once. V lost 3 bases, J lost 0 bases, and 9 bases lay in between. This CDR3 is built from 14 residues. Looked up from germline, CDR1 is DFQATT and CDR2 is SNEGSKA (reference sequence). The sample was also linked to a second study, of yellow fever vaccine responses in identical twins.

What was sequenced was PBMCs. This chain joins TRBV20-1 and TRBJ2-1, with D hard to call. The receptor's source is a woman younger than 30 in good health. The CDR3 DNA reads as TGCAGTGCTAGGCAGGCGAGCTCCTACAATGAGCAGTTCTTC. Encoded protein: CSARQASSYNEQFF.